This T cell receptor (beta chain) appears in the sequencing data of a study of relationships among human T cell subsets. General study points: Regulatory and Th2 subsets had few clones over 100 reads, unlike CD8+ cytotoxic cells.

Semiquantitative ARM-PCR amplified T cell receptor alpha and beta CDR3 regions from mRNA. In ARM-PCR, communal superprimers followed tagged nested gene-specific primers for exponential amplification. First-round products served as template after exonuclease removal of nested primers. TCRdb ran MiXCR on the multiplex PCR reads and lists one entry per CDR3 protein. This table holds more than 4,500 distinct CDR3 sequences, around two thirds found once. About this clonotype: The antigen remains undetermined.

CD8+ T cells were isolated by anti-CD4 multisort bead depletion, then anti-CD8 bead selection. V trimming: 4 bases; J trimming: 7 bases; junction bases outside the gene matches: 3. Germline V CDR1 and CDR2: SGHAT, FQNNGV. The CDR3 totals 13 residues. The gene calls are TRBV11-2 and TRBJ2-1; 8 bases fit TRBD1. Sequenced material: CD8+ T cells sorted from blood. This TCR was sampled from a man in his forties or fifties in good health. CDR3 protein: CASSSGQVNEQFF. CDR3 nucleotides: TGTGCCAGCAGCTCGGGACAGGTGAATGAGCAGTTCTTC.